Listed here are 5 T cell receptor beta chains from one sample, sequenced in a study of blood T cell repertoires in COVID-19. Measured with immunoSEQ multiplex PCR; TCRdb has only the in-frame clones, and not every one. The sample consists of roughly 350,000 clones, 85% of them appearing once. Specimen: peripheral blood. Source of these receptors: a woman between 18 and 29 years old with acute or convalescent COVID-19.

The chain couples TRBV5-8 to TRBJ2-7; D ambiguous. This CDR3 has 16 residues. Germline values: CDR1 SGHTS, CDR2 YDEGEE. Trimming removed 4 bases from V and 1 base from J, with 18 bases in between. The CDR3 sequence is CASSPSPTEFSYEQYF. CDR3 sequence (DNA): TGTGCCAGCAGCCCGAGTCCGACGGAGTTTTCCTACGAGCAGTACTTC.

Note on this clone: Distinct nucleotide sequences in the sample also encode this CDR3. The V call is TRBV18, the J call TRBJ1-3; 8 bases are a match to TRBD1. The CDR3 has 15 amino acids. The ends lost 3 bases at V and 1 base at J; junction bases unmatched: 2. Germline CDR1 KGHSH, CDR2 LQKENI. The CDR3 reads CASSPQGASGNTIYF. DNA for the CDR3: TGTGCCAGCTCACCGCAGGGGGCATCTGGAAACACCATATATTTT. The full variable domain, with the rest looked up from reference TRBV18 and TRBJ1-3, is NAGVMQNPRHLVRRRGQEARLRCSPMKGHSHVYWYRQLPEEGLKFMVYLQKENIIDESGMPKERFSAEFPKEGPSILRIQQVVRGDSAAYFCASSPQGASGNTIYFGEGSWLTVV.

The chain uses TRBV28 and TRBJ1-1; D may be TRBD1 (5 bases). This CDR3 contains 14 residues. Deletions cut 6 bases from V and 0 bases from J, with 11 bases between. Germline V gene lookup returns CDR1 MDHEN and CDR2 SYDVKM. The CDR3 nucleotides read TGTGCCAGCAGAGCGGGGCGTATGAACACTGAAGCTTTCTTT. This sequence encodes CASRAGRMNTEAFF.

This chain uses TRBV6-5 with TRBJ1-2, with a tentative D call TRBD1 (5 bases). The V and J ends lost 7 bases and 7 bases respectively, with 16 bases between them. Germline assignment: CDR1 MNHEY and CDR2 SVGAGI. CDR3 length equals 13 residues. DNA for the CDR3: TGTGCCAGCACGGTGACCCAGGGTGGTGGCTACACCTTC. It codes for CASTVTQGGGYTF.

As DNA, the CDR3 is TGTGCCTCTACGCCTATAAGACTAGCGGGGGCCCAAGAGACCCAGTACTTC. Translating gives CASTPIRLAGAQETQYF. The chain recombines TRBV30 with TRBJ2-5; 12 nucleotides match TRBD2. This CDR3 comprises 17 residues. V trimming: 7 bases; J trimming: 1 base; junction bases outside the gene matches: 13. CDR1 and CDR2 (germline): GTSNPN, SVGIG (reference sequence).